A single sample is the source of the 21 T cell receptor beta chains below, sequenced in a study of identical twins. TCRdb independently ran MiXCR on the 5' RACE reads; one entry per CDR3 protein. The sample has under 300,000 distinct CDR3 sequences; over 12% are singletons. The sequenced sample was memory (CD45RO+) T cells sorted from blood. The receptor set was obtained from a woman under 30 in good health.

This clonotype is classed as medium-sized. The rearrangement links TRBV12-3 or TRBV12-4 to TRBJ2-3; 9 bases match TRBD2. The junction had 11 bases not matched to a gene; V was cut back by 10 bases and J by 6 bases. The CDR3 runs to 14 residues. In nucleotides, the CDR3 is TGTGCCACCACTCTGGCGGGAGGGCAGGATACGCAGTATTTT. This encodes CATTLAGGQDTQYF.

The V gene is TRBV7-9, the J gene TRBJ1-6; the D is unclear. Germline CDR1 SEHNR, CDR2 FQNEAQ (reference sequence). The V and J ends lost 2 bases and 0 bases respectively, with 11 bases between them. This CDR3 is built from 17 residues. The CDR3 DNA follows: TGTGCCAGCAGCTTATTAGGAAGGAGCTCCTATAATTCACCCCTCCACTTT. It specifies CASSLLGRSSYNSPLHF.

This clonotype occurred a few times. The chain uses TRBV3-1 and TRBJ1-3; 10 bases are a match to TRBD1. CDR1 and CDR2 from the germline V gene are LGHDT and YNNKEL (reference sequence). After removal of 4 bases from V and 0 bases from J, the junction contained 3 bases not matched to a gene. The CDR3 sequence is 16 residues long. DNA of the CDR3: TGTGCCAGCAGCCTTGGACAGGGGGACTCTGGAAACACCATATATTTT. It is translated as CASSLGQGDSGNTIYF.

This clonotype has ten or more counts. The chain employs TRBV12-5 and TRBJ2-5; D ambiguous. Trimming cost V 0 bases and J 3 bases, with 2 bases left between them. Per germline, CDR1 LGHNT and CDR2 FRNRAP. This CDR3 spans 12 amino acids. The CDR3 DNA reads TGTGCTAGTGGTTTGGTCGAAGAGACCCAGTACTTC. Its protein product is CASGLVEETQYF.

The V call is TRBV6-1, the J call TRBJ1-3; 9 bases are shared with TRBD1. The CDR3 spans 15 residues. CDR1 and CDR2 from the germline V gene are MNHNS and SASEGT. V lost 6 bases and J lost 3; bases outside the gene matches: 6. Here the CDR3 DNA reads TGTGCCAGCAGAGAACAGGGGGCAGGTGGAAACACCATATATTTT. Translated: CASREQGAGGNTIYF.

V gene TRBV7-9 combines with J gene TRBJ2-5, with 9 bases fitting TRBD2. The germline CDR1 and CDR2 sequences are SEHNR and FQNEAQ (reference sequence). V lost 4 bases to trimming and J lost 3 bases; unmatched junction nucleotides: 6. The CDR3 consists of 15 residues. The CDR3, as DNA: TGTGCCAGCAGCTCTACTAGACTAGCGGAAGAGACCCAGTACTTC. It codes for CASSSTRLAEETQYF.

The chain joins TRBV11-2 to TRBJ2-3; D is unresolved. Trimming pared 3 bases from V and 6 bases from J, leaving 10 bases between. Germline CDR1 is SGHAT and CDR2 is FQNNGV. CDR3 size: 13 residues. The CDR3 sequence is CASSFGRSDTQYF. The CDR3 DNA follows: TGTGCCAGCAGCTTCGGTAGATCGGATACGCAGTATTTT.

This clonotype has only a few counts. The rearrangement links TRBV9 to TRBJ2-7; TRBD2 is a possible D gene (5 bases). This CDR3 contains 15 residues. Between the trimmed V and J ends, which lost 0 bases and 4 bases, there was a span of 14 bases. Germline assignment: CDR1 SGDLS and CDR2 YYNGEE. The CDR3 DNA follows: TGTGCCAGCAGCGTAGAAGGAGCTAGCTTTTACGAGCAGTACTTC. This sequence encodes CASSVEGASFYEQYF.

Ten or more counts support this clonotype. The chain carries TRBV20-1 and TRBJ2-1; 9 bases match TRBD2. Germline CDR1 DFQATT, CDR2 SNEGSKA (reference sequence). The V segment lost 0 bases and the J segment 4 bases; nucleotides outside the gene matches: 7. The CDR3 is made up of 16 amino acids. CDR3 DNA: TGCAGTGCTAGAGATCCGACTAGCGGAAGATACAATGAGCAGTTCTTC. Its translation: CSARDPTSGRYNEQFF.

The gene calls are TRBV6-1 and TRBJ1-2; D unclear. Germline loops: CDR1 MNHNS, CDR2 SASEGT. V gave up 7 bases and J gave up 8 bases, with 20 bases separating them. CDR3 length: 14 amino acids. The CDR3 protein is CASNLRGMAGGYTF. The CDR3 coding sequence is TGTGCCAGCAACCTCCGCGGGATGGCGGGCGGCTACACCTTC.

The chain links TRBV30 to TRBJ2-1; unclear D gene. The CDR3 contains 14 residues. The germline V gene encodes CDR1 GTSNPN and CDR2 SVGIG (reference sequence). V shed 4 bases and J shed 6 bases, with 16 bases lying between them. DNA of the CDR3: TGTGCCTGGAAGAGACTCAGCTCTTCCAATGAGCAGTTCTTC. Amino acids: CAWKRLSSSNEQFF.

The table lists this clonotype with a few counts. The rearrangement links TRBV5-1 to TRBJ1-2; tentative D call: TRBD1 (5 bases). This CDR3 spans 13 amino acids. V was pared by 4 bases and J by 7 bases, with 14 bases between. Per the germline V gene, CDR1 is SGHRS and CDR2 is YFSETQ. This CDR3 reads CASSRDSLLGYTF. CDR3 bases: TGCGCCAGCAGCCGAGACAGCCTCCTTGGCTACACCTTC.

The rearrangement joins TRBV5-5 to TRBJ2-1; TRBD2 matches at 10 bases. CDR3 length: 15 residues. The V segment lost 2 bases and the J segment 12 bases; nucleotides outside the gene matches: 11. Looked up from germline, CDR1 is SGHKS and CDR2 is YYEKEE (reference sequence). The CDR3 coding sequence is TGTGCCAGCAGCTTTAGCGGGGGGAGCTCCTGGGGGCAGTTCTTC. It yields the protein CASSFSGGSSWGQFF.

The chain joins TRBV3-1 to TRBJ1-6, with D possibly matching TRBD1 (5 bases). Trimming took 1 base from V and 6 from J, leaving 16 bases between them. CDR3 size: 17 residues. Germline assignment: CDR1 LGHDT and CDR2 YNNKEL (reference sequence). CDR3 bases: TGTGCCAGCAGCCAAGGGGGGGTCCGGACTTTTAATTCACCCCTCCACTTT. Its protein is CASSQGGVRTFNSPLHF.

This chain uses TRBV20-1 with TRBJ2-7; D ambiguous. The CDR3 loop spans 13 amino acids. The germline V and J ends were trimmed by 5 bases and 3 bases, with 14 bases remaining between them. Germline lookup yields CDR1 DFQATT and CDR2 SNEGSKA (reference sequence). CDR3 region: CSAPNDRIYEQYF. The CDR3, as DNA: TGCAGTGCTCCGAATGATAGAATCTACGAGCAGTACTTC.

This clonotype was observed a few times. J is TRBJ2-7 and V is TRBV14, with D perhaps given as TRBD1 or TRBD2 (6 bases each). V was trimmed by 8 bases and J by 6 bases, leaving 14 bases between them. The CDR3 is 12 residues long. CDR1 and CDR2 from the germline V gene are SGHDN and FVKESK. The CDR3 loop reads CASGFGGGEQYF. In nucleotides, the CDR3 is TGTGCCAGCGGATTCGGGGGCGGCGAGCAGTACTTC.

This clonotype was recorded many times. Sequence at one end of the junction differs from germline and may be a read error. The CDR3 reads CASSYDTSRTF. CDR3 in DNA: TGTGCCAGCAGTTACGATACTAGTCGTACATTT. The chain is built from TRBV6-2 or TRBV6-3 and TRBJ2-3, with D possibly being TRBD2 (5 bases). The germline V gene has CDR1 MNHEY and CDR2 SVGEGT. The CDR3 is 11 residues long.

This clonotype was recorded a few times. The chain employs TRBV4-1 and TRBJ2-6, with no clear D. From germline, CDR1 is MGHRA and CDR2 YSYEKL. V shed 1 base and J shed 3 bases, with 10 bases lying between them. The CDR3 is 16 amino acids. In nucleotides, the CDR3 is TGCGCCAGCAGCCAAGGCGTGGGGTTTGGGGCCAACGTCCTGACTTTC. It is translated as CASSQGVGFGANVLTF.

The chain carries TRBV20-1 and TRBJ2-1; a weak D match, TRBD2 (6 bases). The CDR3 totals 15 residues. The V gene's germline CDR1 is DFQATT and CDR2 SNEGSKA (reference sequence). V was trimmed by 6 bases and J by 4 bases, leaving 19 bases between them. The CDR3 is CSAKQRTGEYNEQFF. The CDR3 DNA reads as TGCAGTGCCAAGCAACGTACGGGAGAATACAATGAGCAGTTCTTC.

This clonotype was observed a few times. The rearrangement uses TRBV6-2 or TRBV6-3 and TRBJ2-5; TRBD2 is a possible D gene (5 bases). The germline CDR1 and CDR2 sequences are MNHEY and SVGEGT. CDR3 length equals 13 residues. V was shortened by 6 bases and J by 5 bases, with 13 bases between the two germline ends. As DNA, the CDR3 is TGTGCCAGCAGAGAGACTCGGAGGGAGACCCAGTACTTC. Translated, it gives CASRETRRETQYF.

This clonotype was detected a few times. The J gene is TRBJ2-1, the V gene TRBV7-3; D not resolved. V was cut by 3 bases and J by 5 bases, with 8 bases left in between. CDR3 length equals 13 residues. Germline CDR1 is SGHTA and CDR2 is FQGTGA. CDR3 DNA: TGTGCCAGCAGCTTGGCCCCGGACAATGAGCAGTTCTTC. It specifies CASSLAPDNEQFF.